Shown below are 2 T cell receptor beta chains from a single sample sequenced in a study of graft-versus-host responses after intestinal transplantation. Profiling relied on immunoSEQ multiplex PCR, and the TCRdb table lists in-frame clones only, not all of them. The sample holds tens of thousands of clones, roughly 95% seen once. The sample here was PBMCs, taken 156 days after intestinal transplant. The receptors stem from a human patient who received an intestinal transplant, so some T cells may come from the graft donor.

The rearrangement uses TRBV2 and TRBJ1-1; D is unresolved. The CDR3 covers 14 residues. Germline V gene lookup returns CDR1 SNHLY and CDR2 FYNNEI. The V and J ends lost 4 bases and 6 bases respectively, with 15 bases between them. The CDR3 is CASSAADRGAEAFF. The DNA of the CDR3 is TGTGCCAGCAGTGCTGCAGACCGCGGCGCTGAAGCTTTCTTT.

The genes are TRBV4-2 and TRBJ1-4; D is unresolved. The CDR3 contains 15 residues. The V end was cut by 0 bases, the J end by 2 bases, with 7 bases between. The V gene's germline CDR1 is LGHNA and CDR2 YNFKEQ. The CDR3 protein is CASSQEAATNEKLFF. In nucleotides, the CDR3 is TGTGCCAGCAGCCAAGAGGCAGCGACTAATGAAAAACTGTTTTTT.